The 18 T cell receptor beta chains presented below share a single source sample, sequenced in a study of blood T cell repertoires in COVID-19. Data came from immunoSEQ multiplex PCR; TCRdb stores just in-frame clones and leaves some out. The table records about 88,000 clones, 85% to 95% of them present only once. The specimen sequenced was peripheral blood. These receptors came from a man aged 60 to 69 with acute or convalescent COVID-19.

The rearrangement joins TRBV27 to TRBJ1-5; no clear D. Germline V gene lookup returns CDR1 MNHEY and CDR2 SMNVEV (reference sequence). Between the trimmed V and J ends, which lost 5 bases and 5 bases, there was a span of 13 bases. This CDR3 region has 14 residues. CDR3 sequence (DNA): TGTGCCAGCAGTCCATCGAAGAGCGATCAGCCCCAGCATTTT. This codes for CASSPSKSDQPQHF.

This chain joins TRBV5-4 and TRBJ2-5; TRBD2 matches 12 bases. There are 16 residues in the CDR3. Germline lookup yields CDR1 SGHNT and CDR2 YYREEE (reference sequence). V was pared by 4 bases and J by 1 base, with 5 bases of the junction left unmatched. The CDR3 protein is CASSTGLAGFQETQYF. The CDR3 region has the DNA TGTGCCAGCAGCACTGGACTAGCGGGATTCCAAGAGACCCAGTACTTC. The entire variable domain, with the rest obtained from reference TRBV5-4 and TRBJ2-5, is as follows: ETGVTQSPTHLIKTRGQQVTLRCSSQSGHNTVSWYQQALGQGPQFIFQYYREEENGRGNFPPRFSGLQFPNYSSELNVNALELDDSALYLCASSTGLAGFQETQYFGPGTRLLVL.

This chain connects TRBV27 to TRBJ2-2, with a weak D call TRBD2 (5 bases). V was cut by 5 bases and J by 0 bases, with 19 bases left in between. The V gene's germline CDR1 is MNHEY and CDR2 SMNVEV (reference sequence). The CDR3 consists of 18 residues. This CDR3 is CASSPASGGHANTGELFF. Here the CDR3 DNA reads TGTGCCAGCAGTCCCGCGAGCGGAGGCCACGCGAACACCGGGGAGCTGTTTTTT.

This chain joins TRBV6-5 and TRBJ1-2; a possible D gene is TRBD1 (5 bases). The CDR3 has 16 amino acids. Germline values: CDR1 MNHEY, CDR2 SVGAGI. V lost 0 bases, J lost 5 bases, and 16 bases lay in between. In DNA form, the CDR3 reads TGTGCCAGCAGTTACTCCGCAGTAGGGGTCTCATATGGCTACACCTTC. It codes for CASSYSAVGVSYGYTF.

The table lists this clone with a count of one. The CDR3 region has the DNA TGTGCCAGCAGCTTACAGACAGGCACCAATCAGCCCCAGCATTTT. Translation: CASSLQTGTNQPQHF. The J gene is TRBJ1-5, the V gene TRBV7-2; D might be TRBD1 (6 bases). The CDR3 length is 15 residues. Deletions cut 2 bases from V and 3 bases from J, with 11 bases between. The V gene's germline CDR1 is SGHTA and CDR2 FQGNSA.

The chain couples TRBV24-1 to TRBJ1-5, with D unresolved. The CDR3 length is 14 residues. V lost 6 bases and J lost 0, with 8 bases in between. Germline assignment: CDR1 KGHDR and CDR2 SFDVKD. In nucleotides, the CDR3 is TGTGCCACCAGTACAGATTATAGCAATCAGCCCCAGCATTTT. Its protein is CATSTDYSNQPQHF.

This chain connects TRBV3-1 (or the pseudogene TRBV3-2) to TRBJ1-2; D is unresolved. The CDR3 contains 14 residues. V lost 4 bases, J lost 7 bases, and 16 bases lay in between. Germline CDR1 reads LGHDT; CDR2 reads YNNKEL (reference sequence). DNA for the CDR3: TGTGCCAGCAGCCCCCGTGAGGGTCCCGGTGGCTACACCTTC. Residues: CASSPREGPGGYTF.

This clone was found once. The chain recombines TRBV5-1 with TRBJ2-3, with TRBD1 matching over 12 bases. With V trimmed by 1 base and J by 5 bases, 5 bases remained unmatched. Per germline, CDR1 SGHRS and CDR2 YFSETQ. CDR3 length: 16 residues. CDR3 sequence (DNA): TGCGCCAGCAGCTTGCAGGGACAGGGGGCGGGAGATACGCAGTATTTT. As protein: CASSLQGQGAGDTQYF. The complete variable domain, with remaining parts taken from reference TRBV5-1 and TRBJ2-3, reads KAGVTQTPRYLIKTRGQQVTLSCSPISGHRSVSWYQQTPGQGLQFLFEYFSETQRNKGNFPGRFSGRQFSNSRSEMNVSTLELGDSALYLCASSLQGQGAGDTQYFGPGTRLTVL.

The chain is built from TRBV6-5 and TRBJ1-2; possible D gene TRBD1, 5 bases. V was cut by 6 bases and J by 3 bases, with 14 bases left in between. CDR3 size: 14 residues. Germline loops: CDR1 MNHEY, CDR2 SVGAGI. The DNA for the CDR3 is TGTGCCAGCAGACGGGACTTAGGCGACTATGGCTACACCTTC. Translation: CASRRDLGDYGYTF.

The chain is built from TRBV28 and TRBJ1-2; 7 nucleotides agree with TRBD1. Trimming took 8 bases from V and 7 from J; bases not matched to a gene: 16. The CDR3 is made up of 15 amino acids. CDR1 and CDR2 from the germline V gene are MDHEN and SYDVKM. The CDR3 DNA is TGTGCCAGCCAGACATCAGGGGGACGGGGCGCTGGCTACACCTTC. Its protein product is CASQTSGGRGAGYTF.

The rearrangement uses TRBV2 and TRBJ2-5, with 7 bases that match TRBD1. V lost 4 bases to trimming and J lost 1 base; unmatched junction nucleotides: 3. Germline V gene sequence: CDR1 SNHLY, CDR2 FYNNEI. This CDR3 is built from 14 residues. This CDR3 is CASSADRAQETQYF. The CDR3 region has the DNA TGTGCCAGCAGTGCCGACAGGGCCCAAGAGACCCAGTACTTC.

The chain recombines TRBV6-1 with TRBJ1-4, with 10 positions matching TRBD1. CDR1 and CDR2 (germline): MNHNS, SASEGT. The CDR3 is 16 amino acids. V dropped 3 bases and J dropped 8; count of bases not matched to a gene: 9. CDR3 sequence reads: CASSDKRGTGEEKLFF. As DNA, the CDR3 is TGTGCCAGCAGTGACAAGCGCGGGACAGGGGAGGAAAAACTGTTTTTT.

This clone occurred once. The gene calls are TRBV29-1 and TRBJ2-1, with 7 bases that match TRBD2. This CDR3 spans 14 amino acids. Germline CDR1 is SQVTM and CDR2 is ANQGSEA. Trimming took 4 bases from V and 16 from J; bases not matched to a gene: 19. In DNA, the CDR3 is TGCAGCGTTGTTCTGGGGGAGGGGAAAGGAGTGAGCTTCTTC. Encoded protein: CSVVLGEGKGVSFF.

This sequence joins TRBV27 and TRBJ1-1; TRBD1 agrees at 10 bases. Germline lookup yields CDR1 MNHEY and CDR2 SMNVEV (reference sequence). V lost 5 bases to trimming and J lost 5 bases; unmatched junction nucleotides: 5. This CDR3 has 14 residues. CDR3 nucleotide sequence: TGTGCCAGCAGTCCAGGACAGGGGGGGACTGAAGCTTTCTTT. Protein: CASSPGQGGTEAFF.

The chain recombines TRBV7-9 with TRBJ2-5; TRBD2 might be the D (5 bases). V was trimmed by 3 bases and J by 8 bases, leaving 13 bases between them. This CDR3 contains 13 residues. The germline V gene has CDR1 SEHNR and CDR2 FQNEAQ (reference sequence). In DNA, the CDR3 is TGTGCCAGCAGCTTGGAGGACCAGTCAACCCAGTACTTC. Encoded protein: CASSLEDQSTQYF.

Comment on this clone: One junction end does not reproduce the germline sequence, and a read error may be involved. This sequence joins TRBV7-7 and TRBJ2-1; D perhaps matches TRBD2 (6 bases). The CDR3 has 13 residues. Germline V gene data show CDR1 as SSHAT and CDR2 as FNYEAQ (reference sequence). The CDR3 bases are TGTGCTAGCAGAGGAGGGGAGAACAATGAGCAGTTCTTC. Its protein is CASRGGENNEQFF.

CDR3 in DNA: TGTGCCAGCTCAACAACAGGGAACTATGGCTACACCTTC. It yields the protein CASSTTGNYGYTF. The chain couples TRBV18 to TRBJ1-2; the D gene is possibly TRBD1 (6 bases). Trimming pared 5 bases from V and 2 bases from J, leaving 9 bases between. CDR1 and CDR2 from the germline V gene are KGHSH and LQKENI. There are 13 residues in the CDR3.

CDR3 coding DNA: TGCGCCAGCAGCTTAGCAGGGACACCCCAAGAGACCCAGTACTTC. Protein: CASSLAGTPQETQYF. This chain links TRBV5-1 with TRBJ2-5; D is possibly TRBD1 (6 bases). Germline-derived CDR1 and CDR2 are SGHRS and YFSETQ. The CDR3 consists of 15 residues. Trimming shortened V by 2 bases and J by 1 base, and 12 bases separated the two germline ends.